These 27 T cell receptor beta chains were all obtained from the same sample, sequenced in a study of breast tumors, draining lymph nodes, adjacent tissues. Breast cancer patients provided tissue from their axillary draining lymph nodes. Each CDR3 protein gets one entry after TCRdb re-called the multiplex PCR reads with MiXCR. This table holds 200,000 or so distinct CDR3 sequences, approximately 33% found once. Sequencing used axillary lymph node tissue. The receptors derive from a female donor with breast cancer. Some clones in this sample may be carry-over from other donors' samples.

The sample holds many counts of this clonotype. The CDR3 coding sequence is TGCAGTGCTAGCCACAGGGACAATGAGCAGTTCTTC. Amino acids: CSASHRDNEQFF. V and J are TRBV20-1 and TRBJ2-1, with a tentative D call TRBD1 (6 bases). CDR1 is DFQATT and CDR2 is SNEGSKA in the germline V gene (reference sequence). V was trimmed by 3 bases and J by 5 bases, leaving 8 bases between them. CDR3 length: 12 amino acids.

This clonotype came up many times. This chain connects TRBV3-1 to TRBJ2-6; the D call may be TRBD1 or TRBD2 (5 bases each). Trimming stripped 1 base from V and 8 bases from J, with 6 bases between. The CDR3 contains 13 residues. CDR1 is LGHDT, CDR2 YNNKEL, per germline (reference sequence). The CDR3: CASSQGGSNVLTF. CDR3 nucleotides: TGTGCCAGCAGCCAAGGGGGGTCCAACGTCCTGACTTTC.

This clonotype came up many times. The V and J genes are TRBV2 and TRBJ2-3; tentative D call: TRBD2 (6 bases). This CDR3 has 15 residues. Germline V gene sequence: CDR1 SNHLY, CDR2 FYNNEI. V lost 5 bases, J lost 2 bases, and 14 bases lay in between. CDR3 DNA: TGTGCCAGCAGTCGGGACTCTAAAGTCACAGATACGCAGTATTTT. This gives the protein CASSRDSKVTDTQYF.

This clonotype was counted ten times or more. CDR3 nucleotides: TGTGCCAGCCGTGGAGGGGGTACGCAGTATTTT. The encoded protein is CASRGGGTQYF. V usage is TRBV2 and J usage is TRBJ2-3; D tentatively fits TRBD1 or TRBD2 (6 bases each). Germline CDR1 and CDR2: SNHLY and FYNNEI. The CDR3 has 11 residues. Trimming removed 8 bases from V and 8 bases from J, with 11 bases in between.

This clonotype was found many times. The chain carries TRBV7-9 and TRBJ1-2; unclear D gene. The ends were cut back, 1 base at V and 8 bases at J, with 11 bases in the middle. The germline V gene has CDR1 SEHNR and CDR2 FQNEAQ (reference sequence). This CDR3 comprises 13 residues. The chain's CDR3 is CASSLDGRWGYTF. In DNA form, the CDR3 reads TGTGCCAGCAGCTTAGATGGACGTTGGGGCTACACCTTC.

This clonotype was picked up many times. As DNA, the CDR3 is TGCAGTGCTGTAAGAGCTTTGGTCGGGGGCAATCAGCCCCAGCATTTT. It encodes CSAVRALVGGNQPQHF. The chain joins TRBV20-1 to TRBJ1-5, with D unclear. V was cut by 5 bases and J by 2 bases, with 19 bases left in between. CDR1 is DFQATT, CDR2 SNEGSKA, per germline (reference sequence). This CDR3 is 16 amino acids long.

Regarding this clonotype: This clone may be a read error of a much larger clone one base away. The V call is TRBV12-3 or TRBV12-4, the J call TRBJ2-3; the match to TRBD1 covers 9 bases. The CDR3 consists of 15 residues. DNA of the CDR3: TGTGCCGGCAGTTGGACAGGGGATGGGACAGATACGCAGTATTTT. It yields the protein CAGSWTGDGTDTQYF.

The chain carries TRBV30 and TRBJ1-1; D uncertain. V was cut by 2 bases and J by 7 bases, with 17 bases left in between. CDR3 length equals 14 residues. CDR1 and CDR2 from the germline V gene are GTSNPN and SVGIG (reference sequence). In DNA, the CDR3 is TGTGCCTGGAGTAATTTGGGAGCCCTCGGTGAAGCTTTCTTT. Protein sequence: CAWSNLGALGEAFF.

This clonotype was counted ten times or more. CDR3 sequence (DNA): TGTGCCAGCAGTCGGACCAGGAATGAGCAGTTCTTC. Its translation is CASSRTRNEQFF. This chain links TRBV2 with TRBJ2-1; D unclear. Per germline, CDR1 SNHLY and CDR2 FYNNEI. The CDR3 spans 12 residues. V lost 5 bases to trimming and J lost 7 bases, with 9 bases between them.

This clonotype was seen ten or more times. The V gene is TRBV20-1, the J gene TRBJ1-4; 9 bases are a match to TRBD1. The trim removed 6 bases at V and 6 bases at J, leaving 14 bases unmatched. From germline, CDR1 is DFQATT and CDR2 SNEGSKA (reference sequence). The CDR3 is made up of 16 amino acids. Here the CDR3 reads CSAPDRGEVYDEKLFF. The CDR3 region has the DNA TGCAGTGCCCCGGACAGGGGAGAGGTATACGATGAAAAACTGTTTTTT.

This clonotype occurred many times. The CDR3: CASSLTREQYF. CDR3 DNA: TGTGCCAGCAGCTTAACGAGGGAGCAGTACTTC. The rearrangement joins TRBV7-9 to TRBJ2-7; no definite D call. V was pared by 2 bases and J by 7 bases, with 6 bases between. The CDR3 is made up of 11 amino acids. CDR1 is SEHNR and CDR2 is FQNEAQ in the germline V gene (reference sequence).

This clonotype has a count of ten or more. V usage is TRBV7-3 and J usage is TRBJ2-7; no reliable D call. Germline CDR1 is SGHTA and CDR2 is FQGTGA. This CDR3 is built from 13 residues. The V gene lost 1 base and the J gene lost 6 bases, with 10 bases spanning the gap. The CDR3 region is CASSLNVGGEQYF. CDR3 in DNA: TGTGCCAGCAGCTTAAACGTCGGTGGCGAGCAGTACTTC.

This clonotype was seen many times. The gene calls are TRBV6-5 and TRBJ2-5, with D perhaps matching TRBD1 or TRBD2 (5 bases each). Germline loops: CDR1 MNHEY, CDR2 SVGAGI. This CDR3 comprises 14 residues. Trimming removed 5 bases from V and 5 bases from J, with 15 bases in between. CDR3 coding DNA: TGTGCCAGCAGTCGCGGACGATGGGGGGAGACCCAGTACTTC. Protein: CASSRGRWGETQYF.

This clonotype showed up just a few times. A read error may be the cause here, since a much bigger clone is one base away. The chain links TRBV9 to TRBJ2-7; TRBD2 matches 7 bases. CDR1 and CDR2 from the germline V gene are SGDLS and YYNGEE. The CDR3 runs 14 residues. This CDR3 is CASSPFAGVNEQSF. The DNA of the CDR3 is TGTGCCAGCAGCCCCTTTGCGGGAGTAAACGAGCAGTCCTTC.

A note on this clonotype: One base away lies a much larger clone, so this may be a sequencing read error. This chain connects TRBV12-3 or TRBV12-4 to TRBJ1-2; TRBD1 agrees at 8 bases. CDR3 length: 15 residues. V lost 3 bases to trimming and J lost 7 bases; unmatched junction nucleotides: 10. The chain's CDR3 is CASSFAMAGGGGYTF. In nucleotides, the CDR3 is TGTGCCAGCAGTTTCGCGATGGCAGGGGGCGGTGGCTACACCTTC.

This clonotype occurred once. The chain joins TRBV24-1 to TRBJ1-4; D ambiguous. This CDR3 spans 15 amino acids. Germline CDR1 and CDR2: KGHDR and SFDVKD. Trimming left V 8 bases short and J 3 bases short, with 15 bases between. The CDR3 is CATTKGWQANEKLFF. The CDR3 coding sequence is TGTGCCACCACCAAAGGGTGGCAGGCTAATGAAAAACTGTTTTTT.

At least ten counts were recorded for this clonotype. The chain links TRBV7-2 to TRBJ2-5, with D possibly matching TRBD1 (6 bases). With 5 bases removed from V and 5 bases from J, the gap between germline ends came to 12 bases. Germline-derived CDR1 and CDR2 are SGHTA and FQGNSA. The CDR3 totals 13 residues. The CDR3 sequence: CASSPRGWETQYF. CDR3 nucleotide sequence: TGTGCCAGCAGCCCCAGGGGTTGGGAGACCCAGTACTTC. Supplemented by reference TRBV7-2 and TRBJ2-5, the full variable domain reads GAGVSQSPSNKVTEKGKDVELRCDPISGHTALYWYRQSLGQGLEFLIYFQGNSAPDKSGLPSDRFSAERTGGSVSTLTIQRTQQEDSAVYLCASSPRGWETQYFGPGTRLLVL.

The CDR3: CASSTGGLNEKLFF. CDR3 DNA sequence: TGTGCCAGCTCAACAGGGGGCCTTAATGAAAAACTGTTTTTT. This sequence joins TRBV18 and TRBJ1-4, with 9 bases identical to TRBD1. The J segment lost 4 bases and the V segment lost 5 bases, leaving 2 bases of the junction unmatched. The CDR3 runs to 14 residues. Germline V lookup: CDR1 KGHSH, CDR2 LQKENI.

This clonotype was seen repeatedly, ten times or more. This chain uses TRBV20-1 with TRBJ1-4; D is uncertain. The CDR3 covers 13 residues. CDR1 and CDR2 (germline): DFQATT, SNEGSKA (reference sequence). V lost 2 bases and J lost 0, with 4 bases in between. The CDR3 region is CSARQSTNEKLFF. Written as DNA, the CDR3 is TGCAGTGCTAGACAGTCAACTAATGAAAAACTGTTTTTT.

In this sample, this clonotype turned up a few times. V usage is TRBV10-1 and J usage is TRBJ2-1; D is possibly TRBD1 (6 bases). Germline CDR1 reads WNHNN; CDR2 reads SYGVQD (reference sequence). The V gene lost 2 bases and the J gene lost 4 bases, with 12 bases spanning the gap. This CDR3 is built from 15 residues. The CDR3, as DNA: TGCGCCAGCAGTGAGCCCCAGGGGATGTACAATGAGCAGTTCTTC. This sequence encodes CASSEPQGMYNEQFF.

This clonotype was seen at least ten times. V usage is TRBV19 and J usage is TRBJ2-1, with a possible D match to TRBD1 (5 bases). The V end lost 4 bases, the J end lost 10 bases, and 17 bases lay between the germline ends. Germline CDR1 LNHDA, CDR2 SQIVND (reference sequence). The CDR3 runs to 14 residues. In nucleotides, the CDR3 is TGTGCCAGTAGTAGTAGCCTCCTTTGGGGCGAGCAGTTCTTC. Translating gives CASSSSLLWGEQFF.

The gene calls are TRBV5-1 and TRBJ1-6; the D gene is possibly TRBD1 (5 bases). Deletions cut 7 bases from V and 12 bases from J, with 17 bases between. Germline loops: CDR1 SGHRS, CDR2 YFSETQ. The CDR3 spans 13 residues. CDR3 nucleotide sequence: TGCGCCAGCCCCACGGGGCGGCCCGTACCCCTCCACTTT. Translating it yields CASPTGRPVPLHF.

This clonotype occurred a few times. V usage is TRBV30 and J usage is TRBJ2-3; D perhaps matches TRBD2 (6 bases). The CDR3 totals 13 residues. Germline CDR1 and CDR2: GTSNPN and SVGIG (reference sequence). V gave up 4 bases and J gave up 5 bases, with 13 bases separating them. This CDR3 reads CAWKLRGQDTQYF. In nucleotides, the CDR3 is TGTGCCTGGAAGCTGCGGGGCCAAGATACGCAGTATTTT.

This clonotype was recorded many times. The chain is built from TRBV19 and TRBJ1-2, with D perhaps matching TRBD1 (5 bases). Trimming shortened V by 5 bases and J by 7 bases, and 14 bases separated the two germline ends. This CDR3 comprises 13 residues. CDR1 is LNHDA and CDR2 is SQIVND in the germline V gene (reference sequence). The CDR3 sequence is CASSALRQSGYTF. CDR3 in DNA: TGTGCCAGTAGTGCGCTCCGACAGAGTGGCTACACCTTC.

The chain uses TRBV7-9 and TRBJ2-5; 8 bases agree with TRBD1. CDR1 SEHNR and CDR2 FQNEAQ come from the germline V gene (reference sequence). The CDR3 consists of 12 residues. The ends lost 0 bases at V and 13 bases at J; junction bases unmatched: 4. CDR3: CASSLAAGGRYF. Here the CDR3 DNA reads TGTGCCAGCAGCTTAGCCGCAGGGGGCCGGTACTTC.

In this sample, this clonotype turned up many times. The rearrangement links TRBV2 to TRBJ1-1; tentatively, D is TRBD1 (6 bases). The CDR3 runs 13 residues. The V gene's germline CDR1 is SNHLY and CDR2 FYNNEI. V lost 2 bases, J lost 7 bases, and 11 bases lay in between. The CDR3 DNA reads TGTGCCAGCAGTGAACGGGGGGCTGGTGAAGCTTTCTTT. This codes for CASSERGAGEAFF.

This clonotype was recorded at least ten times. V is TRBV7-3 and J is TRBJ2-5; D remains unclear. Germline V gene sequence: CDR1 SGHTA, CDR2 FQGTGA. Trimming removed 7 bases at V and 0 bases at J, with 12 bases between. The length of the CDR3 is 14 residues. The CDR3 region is CASNPARHQETQYF. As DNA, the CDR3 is TGTGCCAGCAACCCAGCCAGGCACCAAGAGACCCAGTACTTC.